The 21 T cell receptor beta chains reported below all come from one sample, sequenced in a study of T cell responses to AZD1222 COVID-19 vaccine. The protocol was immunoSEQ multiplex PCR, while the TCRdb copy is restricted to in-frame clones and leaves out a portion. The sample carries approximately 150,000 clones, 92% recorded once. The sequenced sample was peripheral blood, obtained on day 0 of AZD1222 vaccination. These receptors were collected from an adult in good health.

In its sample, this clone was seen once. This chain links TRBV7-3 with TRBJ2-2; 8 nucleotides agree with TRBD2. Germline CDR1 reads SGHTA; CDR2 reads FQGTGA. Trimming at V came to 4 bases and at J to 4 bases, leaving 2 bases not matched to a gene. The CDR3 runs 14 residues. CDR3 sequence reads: CASSYAGGTGELFF. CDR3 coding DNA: TGTGCCAGCAGCTACGCGGGGGGCACCGGGGAGCTGTTTTTT.

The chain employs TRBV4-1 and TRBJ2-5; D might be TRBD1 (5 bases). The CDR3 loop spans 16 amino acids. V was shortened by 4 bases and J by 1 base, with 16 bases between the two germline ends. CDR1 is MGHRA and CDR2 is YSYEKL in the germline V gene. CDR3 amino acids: CASSRTKILGQETQYF. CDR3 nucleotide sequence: TGCGCCAGCAGCCGGACAAAGATTCTAGGCCAAGAGACCCAGTACTTC.

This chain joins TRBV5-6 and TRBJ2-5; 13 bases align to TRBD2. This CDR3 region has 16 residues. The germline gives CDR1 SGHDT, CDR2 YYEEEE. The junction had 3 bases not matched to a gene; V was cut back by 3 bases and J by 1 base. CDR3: CASSSGLAGAQETQYF. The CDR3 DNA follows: TGTGCCAGCAGCTCTGGACTAGCGGGGGCCCAAGAGACCCAGTACTTC.

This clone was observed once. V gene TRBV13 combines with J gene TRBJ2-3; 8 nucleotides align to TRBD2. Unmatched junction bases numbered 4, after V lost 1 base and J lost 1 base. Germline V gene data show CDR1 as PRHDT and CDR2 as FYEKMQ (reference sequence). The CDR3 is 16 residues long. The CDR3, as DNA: TGTGCCAGCAGCTTAGAGGATAGCGGGGGCACAGATACGCAGTATTTT. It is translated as CASSLEDSGGTDTQYF.

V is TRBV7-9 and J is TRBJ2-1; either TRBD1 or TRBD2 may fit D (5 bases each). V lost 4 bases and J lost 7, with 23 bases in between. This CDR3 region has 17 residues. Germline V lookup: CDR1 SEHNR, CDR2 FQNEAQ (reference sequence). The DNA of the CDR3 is TGTGCCAGCAGCTACATCAGAGCTAGTGGGGGTTGGAATGAGCAGTTCTTC. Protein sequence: CASSYIRASGGWNEQFF.

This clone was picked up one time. CDR3 sequence (DNA): TGTGCCTACAAGACAGCCTCCTACGAGCAGTACTTC. The encoded protein is CAYKTASYEQYF. The chain has TRBV30 and TRBJ2-7; tentative D call: TRBD1 (5 bases). CDR3 size: 12 residues. The V end lost 7 bases, the J end lost 0 bases, and 10 bases lay between the germline ends. Germline values: CDR1 GTSNPN, CDR2 SVGIG (reference sequence).

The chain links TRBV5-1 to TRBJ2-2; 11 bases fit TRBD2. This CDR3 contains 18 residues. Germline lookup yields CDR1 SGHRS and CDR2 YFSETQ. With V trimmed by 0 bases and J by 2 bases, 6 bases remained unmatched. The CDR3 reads CASSLVGSGRANTGELFF. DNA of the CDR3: TGCGCCAGCAGCTTGGTCGGTAGCGGGAGGGCCAACACCGGGGAGCTGTTTTTT.

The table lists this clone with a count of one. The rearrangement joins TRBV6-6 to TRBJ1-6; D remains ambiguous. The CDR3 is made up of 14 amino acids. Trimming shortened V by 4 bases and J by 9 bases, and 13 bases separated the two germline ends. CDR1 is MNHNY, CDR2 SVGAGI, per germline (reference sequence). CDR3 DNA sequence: TGTGCCAGCAGTTTCAGAGGGCTCGGTTCACCCCTCCACTTT. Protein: CASSFRGLGSPLHF.

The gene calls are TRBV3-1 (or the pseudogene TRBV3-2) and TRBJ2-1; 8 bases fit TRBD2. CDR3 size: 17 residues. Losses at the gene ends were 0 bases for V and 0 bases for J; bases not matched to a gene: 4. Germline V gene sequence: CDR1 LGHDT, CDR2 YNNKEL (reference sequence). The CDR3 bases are TGTGCCAGCAGCCAAGATCGGGGGGGGAGCTCCTACAATGAGCAGTTCTTC. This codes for CASSQDRGGSSYNEQFF.

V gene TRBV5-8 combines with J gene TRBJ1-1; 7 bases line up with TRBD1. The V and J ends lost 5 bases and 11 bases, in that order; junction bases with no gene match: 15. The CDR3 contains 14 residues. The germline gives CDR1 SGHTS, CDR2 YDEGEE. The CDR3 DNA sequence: TGTGCCAGCAGTCTGGGACAGCCGCTTCGTGGGGCTTTCTTT. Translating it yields CASSLGQPLRGAFF.

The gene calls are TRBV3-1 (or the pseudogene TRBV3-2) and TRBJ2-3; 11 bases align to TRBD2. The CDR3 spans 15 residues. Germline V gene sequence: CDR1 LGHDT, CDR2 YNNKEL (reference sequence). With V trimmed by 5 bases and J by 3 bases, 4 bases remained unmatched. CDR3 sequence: CASSTRLAGTDTQYF. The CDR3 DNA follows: TGTGCCAGCAGCACTCGACTAGCGGGGACAGATACGCAGTATTTT.

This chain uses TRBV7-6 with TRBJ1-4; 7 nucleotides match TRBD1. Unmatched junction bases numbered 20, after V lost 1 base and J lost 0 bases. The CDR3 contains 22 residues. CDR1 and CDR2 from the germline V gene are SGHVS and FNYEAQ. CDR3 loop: CASSLGVHGGRGGPTTNEKLFF. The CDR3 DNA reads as TGTGCCAGCAGCTTAGGGGTACATGGGGGAAGAGGGGGCCCCACAACTAATGAAAAACTGTTTTTT. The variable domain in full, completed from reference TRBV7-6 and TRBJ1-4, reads GAGVSQSPRYKVTKRGQDVALRCDPISGHVSLYWYRQALGQGPEFLTYFNYEAQQDKSGLPNDRFSAERPEGSISTLTIQRTEQRDSAMYRCASSLGVHGGRGGPTTNEKLFFGSGTQLSVL.

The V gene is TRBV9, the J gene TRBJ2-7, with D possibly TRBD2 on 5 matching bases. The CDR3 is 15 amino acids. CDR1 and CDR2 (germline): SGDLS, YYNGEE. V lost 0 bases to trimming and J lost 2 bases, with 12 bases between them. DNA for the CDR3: TGTGCCAGCAGCGTAGCTTACGGGGAAGCCTACGAGCAGTACTTC. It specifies CASSVAYGEAYEQYF.

The CDR3 nucleotides read TGTGCCAGCAGCCCCCAGGGGGCCACTAACTATGGCTACACCTTC. Translated: CASSPQGATNYGYTF. The chain combines TRBV7-8 with TRBJ1-2; 8 positions match TRBD1. V lost 5 bases to trimming and J lost 0 bases; unmatched junction nucleotides: 5. This CDR3 region has 15 residues. Germline values: CDR1 SGHVS, CDR2 FQNEAQ.

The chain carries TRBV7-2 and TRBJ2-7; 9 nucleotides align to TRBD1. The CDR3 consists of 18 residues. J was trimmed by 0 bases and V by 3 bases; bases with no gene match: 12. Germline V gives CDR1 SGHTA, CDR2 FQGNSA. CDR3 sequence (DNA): TGTGCCAGCAGCTTCGAACAACCGGGACAGGGCAGCTCCTACGAGCAGTACTTC. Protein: CASSFEQPGQGSSYEQYF.

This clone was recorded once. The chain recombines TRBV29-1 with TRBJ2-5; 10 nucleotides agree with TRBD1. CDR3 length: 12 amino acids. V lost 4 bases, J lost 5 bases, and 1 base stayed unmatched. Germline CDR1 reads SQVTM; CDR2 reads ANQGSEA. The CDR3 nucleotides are TGCAGCGTTGGACAGGGGGCCGAGACCCAGTACTTC. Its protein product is CSVGQGAETQYF.

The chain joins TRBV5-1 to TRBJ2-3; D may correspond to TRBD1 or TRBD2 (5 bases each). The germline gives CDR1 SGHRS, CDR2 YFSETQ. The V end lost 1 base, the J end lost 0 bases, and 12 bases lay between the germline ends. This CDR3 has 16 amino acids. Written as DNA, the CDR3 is TGCGCCAGCAGCTTGATGGGGGTGGGGAGCACAGATACGCAGTATTTT. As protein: CASSLMGVGSTDTQYF.

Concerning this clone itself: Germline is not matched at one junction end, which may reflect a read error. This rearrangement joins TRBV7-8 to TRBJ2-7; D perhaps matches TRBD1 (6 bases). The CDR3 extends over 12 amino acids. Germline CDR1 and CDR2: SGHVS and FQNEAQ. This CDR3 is CASSHQRTVWHF. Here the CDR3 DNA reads TGTGCCAGCAGCCACCAGCGGACAGTTTGGCACTTC.

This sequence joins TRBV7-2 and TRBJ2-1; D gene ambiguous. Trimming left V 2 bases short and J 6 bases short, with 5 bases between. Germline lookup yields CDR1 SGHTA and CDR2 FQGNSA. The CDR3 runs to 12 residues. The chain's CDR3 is CASSLYPNEQFF. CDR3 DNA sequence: TGTGCCAGCAGCTTATACCCCAATGAGCAGTTCTTC.

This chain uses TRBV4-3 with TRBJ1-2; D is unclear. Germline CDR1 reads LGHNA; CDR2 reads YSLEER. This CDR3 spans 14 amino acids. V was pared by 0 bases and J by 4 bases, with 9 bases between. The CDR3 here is CASSQDTGSYGYTF. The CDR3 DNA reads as TGCGCCAGCAGCCAAGATACGGGGAGCTATGGCTACACCTTC.

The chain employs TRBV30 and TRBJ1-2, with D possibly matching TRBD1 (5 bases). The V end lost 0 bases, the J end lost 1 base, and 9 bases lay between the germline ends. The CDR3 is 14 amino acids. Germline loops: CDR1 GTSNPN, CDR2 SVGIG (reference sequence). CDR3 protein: CAWSVGTGNYGYTF. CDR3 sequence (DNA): TGTGCCTGGAGTGTAGGGACGGGTAACTATGGCTACACCTTC.